This TCR beta chain emerged from a study of low-dose radiotherapy and immunotherapy resistance in tumors. Across the study: Cohort 2's total reached 13 Gy over 26 weeks, at 1 Gy per fraction every two weeks.

Both TCRalpha and TCRbeta chains were reverse transcribed with V-gene-specific primers. Both a constant-region primer and a V-primer adapter served to amplify TCRs across approximately 19 PCR cycles. From the reads, TCRdb called clonotypes with MiXCR, one entry per CDR3 protein. Among 95,000 to 100,000 distinct CDR3 sequences, about 20% were seen once, and the ten largest hold 4.1%. The time point was: after trial treatment. As to treatment: LDRT plus nivolumab, ipilimumab, low-dose cyclophosphamide and aspirin (RACIN trial). Patients eligible had advanced solid tumors without tumor-infiltrating lymphocytes. Note on this clonotype: A far larger clone is a single base away, which makes a read error likely.

Germline loops: CDR1 MNHEY, CDR2 SVGEGT. The CDR3 runs 15 residues. Trimming left V 6 bases short and J 13 bases short, with 25 bases between. The V gene is TRBV6-2 or TRBV6-3, the J gene TRBJ2-1; D is possibly TRBD1 (6 bases). The sequenced sample was PBMCs, obtained after low-dose radiotherapy plus immunotherapy. The sequence was obtained from a male donor with prostate cancer. This CDR3 reads CASSQRTERQETQFF. CDR3 in DNA: TGTGCCAGCAGCCAGAGGACAGAAAGGCAAGAGACCCAGTTCTTC.